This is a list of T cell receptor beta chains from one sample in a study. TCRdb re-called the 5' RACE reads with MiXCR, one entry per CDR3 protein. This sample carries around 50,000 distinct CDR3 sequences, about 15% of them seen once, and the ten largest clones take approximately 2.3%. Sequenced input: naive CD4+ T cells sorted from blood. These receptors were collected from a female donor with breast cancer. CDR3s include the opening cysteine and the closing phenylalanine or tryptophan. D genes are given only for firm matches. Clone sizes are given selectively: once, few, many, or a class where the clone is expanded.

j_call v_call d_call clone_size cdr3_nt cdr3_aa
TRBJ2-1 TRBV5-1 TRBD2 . TGCGCCAGCAGCTCCGCAGGTGCGGGGGCCTACAATGAGCAGTTCTTC CASSSAGAGAYNEQFF
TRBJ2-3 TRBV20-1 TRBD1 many TGCAGTGCCAGGGGGACAGGGCTCACAGATACGCAGTATTTT CSARGTGLTDTQYF
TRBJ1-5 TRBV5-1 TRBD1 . TGCGCCAGCAGCCTGGACCCGACAGGGTCGAGCAATCAGCCCCAGCATTTT CASSLDPTGSSNQPQHF
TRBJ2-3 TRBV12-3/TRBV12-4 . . TGTGCCAGCAGTTTCGGAGACTCAGATACGCAGTATTTT CASSFGDSDTQYF
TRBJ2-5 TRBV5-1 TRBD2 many TGCGCCAGCAGCCCGGGGACTAGCCAAGAGACCCAGTACTTC CASSPGTSQETQYF
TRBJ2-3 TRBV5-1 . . TGCGCCAGCAGCTTGGACAGCAGGGGTAGCGCAGATACGCAGTATTTT CASSLDSRGSADTQYF
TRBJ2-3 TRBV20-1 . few TGCAGTGCTAGAGATCTCAGGGACGATCTCACAGATACGCAGTATTTT CSARDLRDDLTDTQYF
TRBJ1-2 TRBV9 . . TGTGTCAGCAGCGTGACTACGGCTAACTATGGTTACACCTTC CVSSVTTANYGYTF
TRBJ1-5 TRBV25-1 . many TGTGCCAGCAGTGAATTGAAAGTTAATCAGCCCCAGCATTTT CASSELKVNQPQHF
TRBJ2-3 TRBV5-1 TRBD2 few TGCGCCAGCAGCTTGACTAGCGGCCCTAGCACAGATACGCAGTATTTT CASSLTSGPSTDTQYF
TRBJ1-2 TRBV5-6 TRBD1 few TGTGCCAGCAGCTTGGGAGACAGGGGGCATGGCTACACCTTC CASSLGDRGHGYTF
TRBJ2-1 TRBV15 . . TGTGCCACCAGCAGAGAAAGGACGCAAAAGTGGGATGAGCAGTTCTTC CATSRERTQKWDEQFF
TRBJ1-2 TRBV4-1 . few TGCGCCAGCAGCCATGAACAACAGGGCTATGGCTACACCTTC CASSHEQQGYGYTF
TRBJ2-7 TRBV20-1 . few TGCAGTGCTGGAGGGCCAGGCTCCTACGAGCAGTACTTC CSAGGPGSYEQYF
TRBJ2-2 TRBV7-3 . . TGTGCCAGCAGCATCATAGGACAGCCAAATAGGATCACCGGGGAGCTGTTTTTT CASSIIGQPNRITGELFF
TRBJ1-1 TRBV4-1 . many TGCGCCAGCAGCCCCAGGGGCGGCACTGAAGCTTTCTTT CASSPRGGTEAFF
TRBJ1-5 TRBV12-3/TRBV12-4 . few TGTGCCAGCAGTTTATCTAACGGTAGCAATCAGCCCCAGCATTTT CASSLSNGSNQPQHF
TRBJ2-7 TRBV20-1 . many TGCAGTGCTAGAGACCCCAGACGGGGCCGCTCGGACGAGCAGTACTTC CSARDPRRGRSDEQYF
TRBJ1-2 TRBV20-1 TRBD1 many TGCAGTGCTAGTGACAGGGTCTATGGCTACACCTTC CSASDRVYGYTF
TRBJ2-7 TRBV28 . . TGTGCCAGCAGCCCAGCAGGGTTCCGTTCCTACGAGCAGTACTTC CASSPAGFRSYEQYF
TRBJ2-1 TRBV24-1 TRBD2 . TGTGCCACCAGTGACCCCGTTCAGCGGGGTTACAATGAGCAGTTCTTC CATSDPVQRGYNEQFF
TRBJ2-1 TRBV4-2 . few TGTGCCAGCAGCCAAGAGAGTCAAGTAGAGCAGTTCTTC CASSQESQVEQFF
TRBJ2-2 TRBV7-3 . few TGTGCCAGCAGCACCCGACTGGGGACCGGGGAGCTGTTTTTT CASSTRLGTGELFF
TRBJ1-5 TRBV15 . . TGTGCCACCAGCAGAGATGGGGCACAGGGCGATTATCAGCCCCAGCATTTT CATSRDGAQGDYQPQHF
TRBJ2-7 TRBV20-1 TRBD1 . TGCAGTGCTCTCGGACAGGCGCTGCCCTACGAGCAGTACTTC CSALGQALPYEQYF
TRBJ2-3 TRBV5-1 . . TGCGCCAGCCGACAGGAGGGATGGAGCACAGATACGCAGTATTTT CASRQEGWSTDTQYF
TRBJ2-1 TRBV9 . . TGTGCCAGCAGCGTAGCTGGGGGAGGAGGCTACAATGAGCAGTTCTTC CASSVAGGGGYNEQFF
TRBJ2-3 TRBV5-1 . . TGCGCCAGCAGCTTGCAGGGGTCCGGCACAGATACGCAGTATTTT CASSLQGSGTDTQYF
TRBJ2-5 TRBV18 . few TGTGCCAGCTCACACGAAGTGGCCGTCGGGCAAGAGACCCAGTACTTC CASSHEVAVGQETQYF
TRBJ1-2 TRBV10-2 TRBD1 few TGCGCCAGCAGTGAGTCTGCGGGACAGAGCTATGGCTACACCTTC CASSESAGQSYGYTF
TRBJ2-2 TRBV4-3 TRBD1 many TGCGCCAGCAGCCAAGTCGAGAGGCCCGGGACAGGGGGGCTGTTTTTT CASSQVERPGTGGLFF
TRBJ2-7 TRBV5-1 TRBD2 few TGCGCCAGCAGCTTCGGGGGGGCGCAGGACGAGCAGTACTTC CASSFGGAQDEQYF
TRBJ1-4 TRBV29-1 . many TGCAGCGTTGTTCAGAATGAAAAACTGTTTTTT CSVVQNEKLFF
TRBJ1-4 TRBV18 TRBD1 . TGTGCCAGCTCACCACCGTCCGGGACAGGGAATGAAAAACTGTTTTTT CASSPPSGTGNEKLFF
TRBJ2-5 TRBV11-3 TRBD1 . TGTGCCAGCAGTCCAAGACAGGGTCTAGGGGAGACCCAGTACTTC CASSPRQGLGETQYF
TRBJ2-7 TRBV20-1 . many TGCAGTGCTGATCGTATGCTGCCGGGCGAGCAGTACTTC CSADRMLPGEQYF
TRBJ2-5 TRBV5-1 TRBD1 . TGCGCCAGCAGCACCGGCAGGGGGTCGCAGACCCAGTACTTC CASSTGRGSQTQYF
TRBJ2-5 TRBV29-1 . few TGCAGCGTTGGTCCGGATCAAGAGACCCAGTACTTC CSVGPDQETQYF
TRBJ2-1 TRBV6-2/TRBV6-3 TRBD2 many TGTGCCAGCAGTCGTCTTGGCGGGAGCTATGAGCAGTTCTTC CASSRLGGSYEQFF
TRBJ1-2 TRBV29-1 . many TGCAGCGTTGAGGGCAGCAACTATGGCTACACCTTC CSVEGSNYGYTF
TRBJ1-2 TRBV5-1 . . TGCGCCAGCAGCTTGGAGGGTATTCGAGGGTATGGCTACACCTTC CASSLEGIRGYGYTF
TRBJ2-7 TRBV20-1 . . TGCAGTGCCCCAACACAGGACTACGAGCAGTACTTC CSAPTQDYEQYF
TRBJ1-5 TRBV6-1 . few TGTGCCAGCAGTGTCGGAATTAGCAATCAGCCCCAGCATTTT CASSVGISNQPQHF
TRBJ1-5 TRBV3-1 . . TGTGCCAGCAGCCAAGATAACGGGAGGAGGAGCAATCAGCCCCAGCATTTT CASSQDNGRRSNQPQHF
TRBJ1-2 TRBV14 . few TGTGCCAGCAGACCGTCGGCTGTTCCATATGGCTACACCTTC CASRPSAVPYGYTF